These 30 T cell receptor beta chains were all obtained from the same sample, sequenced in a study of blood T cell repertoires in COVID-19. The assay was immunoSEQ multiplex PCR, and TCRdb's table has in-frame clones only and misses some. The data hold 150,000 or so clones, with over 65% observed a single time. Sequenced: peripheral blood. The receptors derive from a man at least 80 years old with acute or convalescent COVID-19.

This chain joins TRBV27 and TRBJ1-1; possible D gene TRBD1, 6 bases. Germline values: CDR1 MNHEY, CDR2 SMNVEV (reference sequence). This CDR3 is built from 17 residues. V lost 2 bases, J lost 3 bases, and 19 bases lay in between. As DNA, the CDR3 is TGTGCCAGCAGTTTACGCCCAGTGAGACAGGCGTACACTGAAGCTTTCTTT. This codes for CASSLRPVRQAYTEAFF.

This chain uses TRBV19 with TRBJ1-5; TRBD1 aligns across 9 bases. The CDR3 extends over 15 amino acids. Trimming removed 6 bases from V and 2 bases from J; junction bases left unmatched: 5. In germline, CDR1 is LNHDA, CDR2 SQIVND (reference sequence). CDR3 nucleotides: TGTGCCAGTAGCACAGGGGGCGGAGGCAATCAGCCCCAGCATTTT. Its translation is CASSTGGGGNQPQHF.

The CDR3 protein is CASSGRGPDTEAFF. The CDR3 region has the DNA TGCGCCAGCAGCGGAAGGGGGCCCGACACTGAAGCTTTCTTT. The chain carries TRBV5-1 and TRBJ1-1, with TRBD1 matching over 7 bases. J gave up 3 bases and V 4 bases, and 6 bases lay outside the gene matches. Per germline, CDR1 SGHRS and CDR2 YFSETQ. The CDR3 consists of 14 residues. Drawing the rest from reference TRBV5-1 and TRBJ1-1, the complete variable domain is KAGVTQTPRYLIKTRGQQVTLSCSPISGHRSVSWYQQTPGQGLQFLFEYFSETQRNKGNFPGRFSGRQFSNSRSEMNVSTLELGDSALYLCASSGRGPDTEAFFGQGTRLTVV.

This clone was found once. The chain's CDR3 is CASSGGPLEQYF. CDR3 coding DNA: TGTGCCAGCAGCGGCGGCCCGTTGGAGCAGTACTTC. The V gene is TRBV7-2, the J gene TRBJ2-7; D is uncertain. Germline V gene lookup returns CDR1 SGHTA and CDR2 FQGNSA. V lost 5 bases and J lost 7, with 12 bases in between. There are 12 residues in the CDR3.

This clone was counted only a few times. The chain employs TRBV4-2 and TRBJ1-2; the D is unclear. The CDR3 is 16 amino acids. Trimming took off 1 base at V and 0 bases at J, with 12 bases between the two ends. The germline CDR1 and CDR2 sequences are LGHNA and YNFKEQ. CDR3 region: CASSQGAGTANYGYTF. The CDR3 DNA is TGTGCCAGCAGCCAAGGAGCGGGCACGGCTAACTATGGCTACACCTTC.

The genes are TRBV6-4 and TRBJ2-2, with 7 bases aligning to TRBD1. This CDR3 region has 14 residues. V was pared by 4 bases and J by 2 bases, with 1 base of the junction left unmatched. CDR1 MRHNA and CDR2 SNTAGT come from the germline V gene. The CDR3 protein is CASSGQGNTGELFF. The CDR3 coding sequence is TGTGCCAGCAGTGGACAGGGCAACACCGGGGAGCTGTTTTTT.

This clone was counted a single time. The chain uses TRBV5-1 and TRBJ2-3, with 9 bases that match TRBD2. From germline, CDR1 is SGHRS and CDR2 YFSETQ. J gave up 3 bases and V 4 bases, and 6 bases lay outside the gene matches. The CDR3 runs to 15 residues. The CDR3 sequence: CASSGGGANTDTQYF. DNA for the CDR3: TGCGCCAGCAGCGGCGGGGGGGCAAATACAGATACGCAGTATTTT.

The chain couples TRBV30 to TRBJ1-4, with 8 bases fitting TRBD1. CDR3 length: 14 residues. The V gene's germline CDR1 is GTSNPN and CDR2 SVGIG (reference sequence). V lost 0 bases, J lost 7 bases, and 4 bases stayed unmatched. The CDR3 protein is CAWSVGQGAEKLFF. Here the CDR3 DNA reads TGTGCCTGGAGTGTTGGTCAGGGGGCTGAAAAACTGTTTTTT.

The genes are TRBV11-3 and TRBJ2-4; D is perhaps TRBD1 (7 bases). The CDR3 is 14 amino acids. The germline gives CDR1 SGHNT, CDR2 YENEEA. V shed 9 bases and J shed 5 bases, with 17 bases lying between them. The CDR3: CASRRGTAENIQYF. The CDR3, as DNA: TGTGCCAGTAGGAGGGGGACAGCGGAAAACATTCAGTACTTC.

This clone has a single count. The DNA of the CDR3 is TGTGCCAGCAGCCACCGCCTACAGGGGAGGAATGAAAAACTGTTTTTT. Amino acids: CASSHRLQGRNEKLFF. The rearrangement uses TRBV16 and TRBJ1-4, with 7 positions matching TRBD1. The junction had 9 bases not matched to a gene; V was cut back by 3 bases and J by 5 bases. The CDR3 runs 16 residues. In germline, CDR1 is KGHSY, CDR2 FQNENV.

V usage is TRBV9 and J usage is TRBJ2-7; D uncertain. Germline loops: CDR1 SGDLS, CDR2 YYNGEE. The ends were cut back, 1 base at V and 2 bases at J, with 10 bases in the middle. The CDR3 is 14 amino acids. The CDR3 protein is CASSVLEYPYEQYF. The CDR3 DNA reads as TGTGCCAGCAGCGTACTAGAATATCCCTACGAGCAGTACTTC. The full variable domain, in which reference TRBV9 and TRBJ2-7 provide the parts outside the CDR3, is DSGVTQTPKHLITATGQRVTLRCSPRSGDLSVYWYQQSLDQGLQFLIQYYNGEERAKGNILERFSAQQFPDLHSELNLSSLELGDSALYFCASSVLEYPYEQYFGPGTRLTVT.

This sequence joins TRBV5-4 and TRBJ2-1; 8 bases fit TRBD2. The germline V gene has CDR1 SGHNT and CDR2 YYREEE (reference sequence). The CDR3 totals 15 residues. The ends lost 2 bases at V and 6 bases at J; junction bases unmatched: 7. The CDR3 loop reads CASSLETSAGNEQFF. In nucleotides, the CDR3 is TGTGCCAGCAGCTTAGAGACTAGCGCCGGCAATGAGCAGTTCTTC.

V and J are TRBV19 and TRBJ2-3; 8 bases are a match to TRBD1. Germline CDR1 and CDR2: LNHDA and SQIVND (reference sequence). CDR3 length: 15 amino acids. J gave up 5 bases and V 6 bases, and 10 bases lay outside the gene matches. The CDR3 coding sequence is TGTGCCAGTAGCCCGTCCGCAGGGGGCTTAGATACGCAGTATTTT. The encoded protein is CASSPSAGGLDTQYF.

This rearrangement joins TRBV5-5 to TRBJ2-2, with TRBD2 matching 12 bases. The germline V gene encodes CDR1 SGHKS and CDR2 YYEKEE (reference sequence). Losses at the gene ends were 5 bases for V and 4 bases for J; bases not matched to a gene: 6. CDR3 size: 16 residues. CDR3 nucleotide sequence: TGTGCCAGCAGTACACTAGCGGGGGGCCTCACCGGGGAGCTGTTTTTT. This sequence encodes CASSTLAGGLTGELFF. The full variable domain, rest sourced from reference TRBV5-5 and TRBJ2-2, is DAGVTQSPTHLIKTRGQQVTLRCSPISGHKSVSWYQQVLGQGPQFIFQYYEKEERGRGNFPDRFSARQFPNYSSELNVNALLLGDSALYLCASSTLAGGLTGELFFGEGSRLTVL.

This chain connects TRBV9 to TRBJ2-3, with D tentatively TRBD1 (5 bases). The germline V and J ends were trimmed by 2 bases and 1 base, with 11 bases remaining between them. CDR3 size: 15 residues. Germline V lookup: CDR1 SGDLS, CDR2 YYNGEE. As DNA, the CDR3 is TGTGCCAGCAGCGTTCAAGGGGTAGGCACAGATACGCAGTATTTT. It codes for CASSVQGVGTDTQYF.

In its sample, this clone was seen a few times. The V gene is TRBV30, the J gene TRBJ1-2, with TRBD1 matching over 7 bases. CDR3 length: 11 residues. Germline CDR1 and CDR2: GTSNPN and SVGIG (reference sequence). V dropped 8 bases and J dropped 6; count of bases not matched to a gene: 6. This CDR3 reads CAGDRDNGYTF. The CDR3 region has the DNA TGTGCCGGGGACAGAGACAATGGCTACACCTTC.

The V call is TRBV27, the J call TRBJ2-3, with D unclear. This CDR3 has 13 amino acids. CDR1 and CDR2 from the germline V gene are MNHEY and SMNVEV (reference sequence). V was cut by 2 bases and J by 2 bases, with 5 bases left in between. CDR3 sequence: CASSLRVTDTQYF. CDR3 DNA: TGTGCCAGCAGTTTACGTGTCACAGATACGCAGTATTTT.

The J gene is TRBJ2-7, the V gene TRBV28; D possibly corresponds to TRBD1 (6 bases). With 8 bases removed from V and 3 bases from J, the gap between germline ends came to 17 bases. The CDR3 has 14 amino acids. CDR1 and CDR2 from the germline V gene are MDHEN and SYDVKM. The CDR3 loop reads CASGSPGHLYEQYV. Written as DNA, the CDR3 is TGTGCCAGCGGGTCCCCGGGACACCTCTACGAGCAGTACGTC.

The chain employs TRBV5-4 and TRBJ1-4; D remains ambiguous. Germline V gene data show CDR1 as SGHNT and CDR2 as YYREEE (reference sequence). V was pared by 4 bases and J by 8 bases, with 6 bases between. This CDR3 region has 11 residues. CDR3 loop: CASSTGEKLFF. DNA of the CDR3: TGTGCCAGCAGCACCGGGGAAAAACTGTTTTTT.

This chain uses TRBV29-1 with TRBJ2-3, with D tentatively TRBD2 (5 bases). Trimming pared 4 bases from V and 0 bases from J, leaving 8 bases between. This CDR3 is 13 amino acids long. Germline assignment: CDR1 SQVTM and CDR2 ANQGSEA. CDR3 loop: CSVGGGSTDTQYF. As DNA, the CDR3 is TGCAGCGTTGGAGGCGGGAGCACAGATACGCAGTATTTT.

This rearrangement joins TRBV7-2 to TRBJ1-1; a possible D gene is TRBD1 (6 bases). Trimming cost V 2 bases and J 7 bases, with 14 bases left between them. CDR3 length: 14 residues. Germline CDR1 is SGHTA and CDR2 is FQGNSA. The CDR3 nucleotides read TGTGCCAGCAGCTTAATGTTCGGACAGATTGAAGCTTTCTTT. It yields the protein CASSLMFGQIEAFF. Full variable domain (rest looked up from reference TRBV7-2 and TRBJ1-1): GAGVSQSPSNKVTEKGKDVELRCDPISGHTALYWYRQSLGQGLEFLIYFQGNSAPDKSGLPSDRFSAERTGGSVSTLTIQRTQQEDSAVYLCASSLMFGQIEAFFGQGTRLTVV.

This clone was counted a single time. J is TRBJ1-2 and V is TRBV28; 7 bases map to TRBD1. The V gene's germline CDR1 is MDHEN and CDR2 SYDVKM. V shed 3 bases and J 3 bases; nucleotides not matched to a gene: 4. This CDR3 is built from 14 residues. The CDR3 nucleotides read TGTGCCAGCAGTTTCCAGGGGGGCGACTATGGCTACACCTTC. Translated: CASSFQGGDYGYTF.

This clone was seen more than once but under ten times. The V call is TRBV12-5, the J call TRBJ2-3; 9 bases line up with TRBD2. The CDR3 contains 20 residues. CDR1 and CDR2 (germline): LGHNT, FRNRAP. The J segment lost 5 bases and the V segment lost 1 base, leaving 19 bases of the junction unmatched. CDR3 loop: CASGLATGVGGLARGDTQYF. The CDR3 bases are TGTGCTAGTGGTTTGGCAACCGGAGTTGGAGGACTAGCGAGGGGAGATACGCAGTATTTT.

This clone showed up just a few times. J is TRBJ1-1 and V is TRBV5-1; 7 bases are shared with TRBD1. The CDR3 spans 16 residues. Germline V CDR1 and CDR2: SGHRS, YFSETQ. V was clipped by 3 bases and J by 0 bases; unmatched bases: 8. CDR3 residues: CASSSSSTGMNTEAFF. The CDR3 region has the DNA TGCGCCAGCAGCTCTTCCTCGACAGGGATGAACACTGAAGCTTTCTTT.

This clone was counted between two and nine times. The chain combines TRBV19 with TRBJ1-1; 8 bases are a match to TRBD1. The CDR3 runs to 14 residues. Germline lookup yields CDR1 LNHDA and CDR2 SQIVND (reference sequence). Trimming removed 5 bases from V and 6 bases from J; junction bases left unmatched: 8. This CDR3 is CASSVTGVFAEAFF. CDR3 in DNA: TGTGCCAGTAGTGTGACAGGGGTTTTCGCTGAAGCTTTCTTT.

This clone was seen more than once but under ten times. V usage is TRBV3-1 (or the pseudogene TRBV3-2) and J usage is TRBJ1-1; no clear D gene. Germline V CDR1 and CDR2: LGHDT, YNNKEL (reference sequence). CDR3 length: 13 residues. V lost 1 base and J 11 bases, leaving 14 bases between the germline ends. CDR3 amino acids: CASSQGTLGGAFF. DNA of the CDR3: TGTGCCAGCAGCCAAGGGACTCTCGGCGGGGCTTTCTTT.

CDR3 DNA sequence: TGTGCCAGCAGTGAATCGGGGGATTCACCCCTCCACTTT. Amino acid sequence: CASSESGDSPLHF. The chain couples TRBV2 to TRBJ1-6; maybe TRBD1 (5 bases). CDR1 is SNHLY and CDR2 is FYNNEI in the germline V gene. This CDR3 region has 13 residues. V dropped 2 bases and J dropped 8 bases, with 7 bases sitting between them.

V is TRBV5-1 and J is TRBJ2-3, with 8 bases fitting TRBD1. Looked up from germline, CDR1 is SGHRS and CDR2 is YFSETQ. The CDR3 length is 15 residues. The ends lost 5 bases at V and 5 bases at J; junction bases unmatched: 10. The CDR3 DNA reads TGCGCCAGCAGACGGGACAGGACCCCGAAAGATACGCAGTATTTT. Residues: CASRRDRTPKDTQYF.

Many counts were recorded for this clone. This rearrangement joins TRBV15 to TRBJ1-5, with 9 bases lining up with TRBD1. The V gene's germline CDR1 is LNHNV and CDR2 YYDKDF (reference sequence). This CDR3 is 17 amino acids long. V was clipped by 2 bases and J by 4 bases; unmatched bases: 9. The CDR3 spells CATSRLGGTGLNQPQHF. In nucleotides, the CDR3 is TGTGCCACCAGCAGATTAGGAGGGACAGGGCTTAATCAGCCCCAGCATTTT.

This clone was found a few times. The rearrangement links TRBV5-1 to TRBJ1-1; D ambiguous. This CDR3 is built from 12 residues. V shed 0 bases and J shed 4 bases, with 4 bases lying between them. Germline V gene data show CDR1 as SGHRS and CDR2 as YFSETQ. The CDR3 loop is CASSLESTEAFF. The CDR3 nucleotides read TGCGCCAGCAGCTTGGAGAGCACTGAAGCTTTCTTT.